These 8 T cell receptor beta chains were all obtained from the same sample, sequenced in a study of circulating and synovial CD4+ cells in juvenile arthritis. TCRdb's table, derived via immunoSEQ multiplex PCR, lists solely in-frame clones and lacks some. Of around 16,000 clones listed, 90% to 95% are singletons. Sequenced input: CD4+ T cells from blood. Every receptor here comes from a human donor with juvenile idiopathic arthritis.

The chain couples TRBV19 to TRBJ2-3, with 12 bases matching TRBD2. V shed 4 bases and J 0 bases; nucleotides not matched to a gene: 11. The CDR3 sequence is 19 residues long. In germline, CDR1 is LNHDA, CDR2 SQIVND (reference sequence). CDR3 in amino acids: CASSRKASGGVTSTDTQYF. The CDR3 nucleotides read TGTGCCAGTAGTAGAAAAGCTAGCGGGGGGGTAACTAGCACAGATACGCAGTATTTT. The whole variable domain, remainder taken from reference TRBV19 and TRBJ2-3, is DGGITQSPKYLFRKEGQNVTLSCEQNLNHDAMYWYRQDPGQGLRLIYYSQIVNDFQKGDIAEGYSVSREKKESFPLTVTSAQKNPTAFYLCASSRKASGGVTSTDTQYFGPGTRLTVL.

The V and J genes are TRBV28 and TRBJ2-1; the D gene is possibly TRBD1 (5 bases). This CDR3 has 14 amino acids. Germline V gene lookup returns CDR1 MDHEN and CDR2 SYDVKM. V lost 7 bases, J lost 8 bases, and 18 bases lay in between. CDR3 coding DNA: TGTGCCAGCATCCATGTCAGGGTGGTGTATGAGCAGTTCTTC. It translates to CASIHVRVVYEQFF.

The V gene is TRBV2, the J gene TRBJ1-1; D call uncertain. Trimming cost V 7 bases and J 3 bases, with 9 bases left between them. The CDR3 is made up of 12 amino acids. Per the germline V gene, CDR1 is SNHLY and CDR2 is FYNNEI. The CDR3 nucleotides are TGTGCCAGCAACGGCGGGTACACTGAAGCTTTCTTT. Its translation: CASNGGYTEAFF. Drawing the rest from reference TRBV2 and TRBJ1-1, the complete variable domain is EPEVTQTPSHQVTQMGQEVILRCVPISNHLYFYWYRQILGQKVEFLVSFYNNEISEKSEIFDDQFSVERPDGSNFTLKIRSTKLEDSAMYFCASNGGYTEAFFGQGTRLTVV.

J is TRBJ2-7 and V is TRBV5-1; 7 positions match TRBD2. With 0 bases clipped from V and 2 bases from J, the junction kept 5 bases outside the gene matches. The CDR3 runs to 15 residues. Germline CDR1 and CDR2: SGHRS and YFSETQ. CDR3 protein: CASSLAGTNAYEQYF. The CDR3 coding sequence is TGCGCCAGCAGCTTGGCGGGGACTAACGCCTACGAGCAGTACTTC. The complete variable domain, with remaining parts taken from reference TRBV5-1 and TRBJ2-7, reads KAGVTQTPRYLIKTRGQQVTLSCSPISGHRSVSWYQQTPGQGLQFLFEYFSETQRNKGNFPGRFSGRQFSNSRSEMNVSTLELGDSALYLCASSLAGTNAYEQYFGPGTRLTVT.

The V gene is TRBV18, the J gene TRBJ1-6; D unresolved. The CDR3 runs 15 residues. Per the germline V gene, CDR1 is KGHSH and CDR2 is LQKENI. The V and J ends lost 6 bases and 7 bases respectively, with 16 bases between them. DNA for the CDR3: TGTGCCAGCTCTCCCTATTCATCGAGCAATTCACCCCTCCACTTT. Its protein is CASSPYSSSNSPLHF.

The chain combines TRBV7-8 with TRBJ2-7; D call uncertain. Germline CDR1 is SGHVS and CDR2 is FQNEAQ. This CDR3 is built from 14 residues. Trimming removed 0 bases at V and 2 bases at J, with 8 bases between. CDR3 amino acids: CASSLARIPYEQYF. Written as DNA, the CDR3 is TGTGCCAGCAGCTTAGCGCGTATCCCCTACGAGCAGTACTTC. Full variable domain (rest looked up from reference TRBV7-8 and TRBJ2-7): GAGVSQSPRYKVAKRGQDVALRCDPISGHVSLFWYQQALGQGPEFLTYFQNEAQLDKSGLPSDRFFAERPEGSVSTLKIQRTQQEDSAVYLCASSLARIPYEQYFGPGTRLTVT.

V gene TRBV21-1 combines with J gene TRBJ2-1; no check of the table's D call, TRBD2, against the DNA was made. TRBV21-1 is an annotated pseudogene. The CDR3 length is 22 residues. The DNA of the CDR3 is TGTGCCAGCACTACGTCGCAAACAGGCGGGGGTACTAGCGGGAGGCGCCGCAATGAGCAGTTCTTC. The encoded protein is CASTTSQTGGGTSGRRRNEQFF.

This chain joins TRBV5-1 and TRBJ2-7; 11 nucleotides align to TRBD2. This CDR3 has 17 amino acids. Germline lookup yields CDR1 SGHRS and CDR2 YFSETQ. The V and J ends lost 4 bases and 3 bases, in that order; junction bases with no gene match: 12. The CDR3 sequence is CASSHGAPGLADYEQYF. DNA for the CDR3: TGCGCCAGCAGCCATGGTGCACCGGGACTAGCGGACTACGAGCAGTACTTC.